One sample yielded the 2 T cell receptor beta chains listed below, sequenced in a study of OX40 agonist ivuxolimab in advanced cancers. Generated by immunoSEQ multiplex PCR, the TCRdb table keeps only in-frame clones and is missing some. The sample shows about 60,000 clones, around 80% of them seen only once. The input for sequencing was CD4+ or CD8+ T cells sorted from blood, taken in a trial of the OX40 agonist ivuxolimab. The receptors stem from an adult with an advanced solid tumor such as melanoma, head and neck, liver or kidney cancer.

This chain uses TRBV5-6 with TRBJ1-1; D gene unclear. The ends were cut back, 6 bases at V and 3 bases at J, with 12 bases in the middle. Germline CDR1 and CDR2: SGHDT and YYEEEE. The CDR3 totals 13 residues. Written as DNA, the CDR3 is TGTGCCAGCATCAAATGGTTAGACACTGAAGCTTTCTTT. Its translation: CASIKWLDTEAFF.

The chain links TRBV23-1 to TRBJ1-2; 8 positions agree with TRBD1. TRBV23-1 is placed among ORFs of uncertain function. V shed 1 base, J shed 6 bases, and the junction held 7 bases outside the gene matches. This CDR3 region has 15 residues. CDR3 region: CASSQLNGDRNGYTF. The CDR3 coding sequence is TGCGCCAGCAGTCAATTAAACGGGGACAGGAATGGCTACACCTTC.